This T cell receptor (beta chain) stems from a study of T-cell reconstitution after alpha-beta-depleted transplantation in children. Overall study results and limits: Reported findings indicate that, about two months after transplant, alpha-beta T cells came from several hundred expanded clones, which were derived from non-depleted graft cells. After one year, T-cell counts and TCRbeta diversity mostly came from new T cells. TCRbeta diversity was high at day 60 in some patients (a result of surviving recipient T cells and thymic progenitors).

The CDR3 sequence is 14 residues long. Trimming shortened V by 2 bases and J by 5 bases, and 9 bases separated the two germline ends. Germline V gene data show CDR1 as SGHVS and CDR2 as FQNEAQ. Unique molecular identifiers tagged the TCRbeta library. TCRdb used MiXCR to reprocess the PCR reads, holding one entry per CDR3 protein. The sample has hundreds of thousands of distinct CDR3 sequences, 20% to 25% seen once. About this clonotype itself: Its antigen is not known.

The TCR sequence derives from a boy under two years old who had a stem cell transplant for acute myeloid leukemia, so the T cells may come from the graft donor. The rearrangement uses TRBV7-8 and TRBJ2-2, with D perhaps TRBD1 (6 bases). The sequences come from PBMCs, mostly from graft donor cells, collected 360 days after TCRalphabeta/CD19-depleted stem cell transplant. CDR3: CASSLNRDTGELFF. CDR3 in DNA: TGTGCCAGCAGCTTAAACAGGGATACCGGGGAGCTGTTTTTT.